This T cell receptor (beta chain) was identified during a study of beta chain features in type 1 diabetes. The wider study: Sorted cells, 90 million to 130 million in number, were examined across all samples.

Every isolated RNA sample was fully reverse transcribed, so sequencing captured expressed TCRB transcripts. Clones were sequenced by immunoSEQ multiplex PCR, and TCRdb holds only the in-frame ones, with some missing. The sample lists about 290,000 clones, under 8.5% occurring once. Note on this clone: What it binds is unknown.

Findings and limits, study-wide: Possible PCR preference for shorter templates applied equally to patients and controls. Moderate but significant shortening of TCRB CDR3s was recorded in all four CD4+ subsets from Type 1 diabetes patients.

Material: central memory CD4+ T cells from blood. The receptor was isolated from a woman aged 18-29 years in good health.

The CDR3 nucleotides are TGCGCCAGCAGCCTGCGGACAGGGACCATCTCCTACGAGCAGTACTTC. Its protein is CASSLRTGTISYEQYF. The rearrangement links TRBV5-1 to TRBJ2-7; 8 bases fit TRBD1. J lost 0 bases, V lost 4 bases, and 9 bases had no gene match. CDR1 and CDR2 from the germline V gene are SGHRS and YFSETQ. The CDR3 has 16 amino acids.